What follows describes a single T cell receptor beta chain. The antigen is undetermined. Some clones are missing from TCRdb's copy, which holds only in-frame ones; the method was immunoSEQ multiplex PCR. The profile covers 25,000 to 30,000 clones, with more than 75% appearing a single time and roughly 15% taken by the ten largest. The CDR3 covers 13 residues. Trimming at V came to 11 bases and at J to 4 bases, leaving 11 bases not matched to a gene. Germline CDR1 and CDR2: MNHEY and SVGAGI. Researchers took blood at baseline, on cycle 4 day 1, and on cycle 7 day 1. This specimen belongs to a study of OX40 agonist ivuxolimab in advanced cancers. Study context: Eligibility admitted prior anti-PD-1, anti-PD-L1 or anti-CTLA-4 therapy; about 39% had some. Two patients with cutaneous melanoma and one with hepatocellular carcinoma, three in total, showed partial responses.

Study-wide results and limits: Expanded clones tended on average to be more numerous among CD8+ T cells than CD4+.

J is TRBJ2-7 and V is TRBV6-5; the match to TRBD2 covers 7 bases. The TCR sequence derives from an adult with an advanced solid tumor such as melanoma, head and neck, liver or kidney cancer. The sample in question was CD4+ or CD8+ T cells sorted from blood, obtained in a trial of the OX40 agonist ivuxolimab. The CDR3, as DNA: TGTGCCGCGGGGGTAGGGCCGGGGTACGAGCAGTACTTC. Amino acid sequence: CAAGVGPGYEQYF.